This TCR beta chain derives from a study of blood T cells in healthy people across ages. General study points: When set beside aged donors, long-lived donors presented more naive CD4+ cells and higher diversity. Possibly confounding the expanded clonotype changes was the fact that donor CMV status was unknown.

No fewer than 6 micrograms of total RNA were isolated from every sample. Alongside a J-beta primer mix, a sample-barcoded 5' primer served in a second PCR lasting about 7 to 12 cycles. TCRdb re-derived calls from the 5' RACE reads in MiXCR, one entry per CDR3 protein. The sample holds around 320,000 distinct CDR3 sequences; 25% to 30% are singletons and the top ten take over 25%. This clonotype was counted many times. Its antigen remains unknown. Trimming stripped 6 bases from V and 4 bases from J, with 13 bases between. Germline assignment: CDR1 SGHNT and CDR2 YYREEE (reference sequence). The CDR3 loop spans 14 amino acids.

This TCR was recovered from a woman between 70 and 85 years old in good health. The sample taken for sequencing was blood. The chain joins TRBV5-4 to TRBJ2-2, with D maybe TRBD2 (6 bases). The CDR3 region is CASTQGGGTGELFF. The DNA for the CDR3 is TGTGCCAGCACCCAGGGAGGAGGCACCGGGGAGCTGTTTTTT.